The 14 T cell receptor beta chains reported below all come from one sample, sequenced in a study of shared clonotypes between healthy human individuals. Repertoires were generated with immunoSEQ multiplex PCR, while TCRdb's copy carries only in-frame clones and drops some. The repertoire has a few hundred thousand clones, 65% of them found once; the top ten carry approximately 10%. The sample was memory CD4+ T cells sorted from blood. Subset indicated: CD45RA-negative fraction. These receptors were obtained from a man between 25 and 39 years old in good health.

This clone has just a few counts. The chain couples TRBV19 to TRBJ2-7, with D possibly being TRBD2 (6 bases). The ends were cut back, 5 bases at V and 0 bases at J, with 11 bases in the middle. This CDR3 region has 14 residues. Germline V gives CDR1 LNHDA, CDR2 SQIVND (reference sequence). The CDR3 loop is CASSPGLISYEQYF. The DNA of the CDR3 is TGTGCCAGTAGTCCAGGACTAATCTCCTACGAGCAGTACTTC.

The chain combines TRBV5-6 with TRBJ2-5, with a possible D match to TRBD2 (5 bases). Germline V gene data show CDR1 as SGHDT and CDR2 as YYEEEE. The CDR3 spans 12 residues. V was clipped by 3 bases and J by 5 bases, with 8 bases between them. The CDR3 protein is CASSWTGETQYF. DNA of the CDR3: TGTGCCAGCAGCTGGACGGGGGAGACCCAGTACTTC.

This sequence joins TRBV7-2 and TRBJ1-3; 7 bases line up with TRBD1. Germline V gives CDR1 SGHTA, CDR2 FQGNSA. The CDR3 extends over 16 amino acids. J gave up 0 bases and V 2 bases, and 4 bases lay outside the gene matches. The chain's CDR3 is CASSLFEGASGNTIYF. CDR3 nucleotides: TGTGCCAGCAGCTTATTTGAGGGGGCCTCTGGAAACACCATATATTTT.

The gene calls are TRBV11-3 and TRBJ2-1; TRBD2 matches 8 bases. Germline assignment: CDR1 SGHNT and CDR2 YENEEA. The CDR3 is made up of 13 amino acids. J gave up 10 bases and V 5 bases, and 7 bases lay outside the gene matches. CDR3 DNA: TGTGCCAGCAGCCGGGGGGGAGCGAGGGAGCAGTTCTTC. It translates to CASSRGGAREQFF.

This chain links TRBV19 with TRBJ2-7, with D perhaps matching TRBD2 (6 bases). V lost 9 bases and J lost 2, with 14 bases in between. The V gene's germline CDR1 is LNHDA and CDR2 SQIVND (reference sequence). This CDR3 is 13 amino acids long. Here the CDR3 reads CASGRDRTYEQYF. The CDR3 DNA is TGTGCCAGCGGGCGGGATAGGACCTACGAGCAGTACTTC.

The rearrangement joins TRBV27 to TRBJ1-4; 9 nucleotides align to TRBD1. V lost 6 bases, J lost 7 bases, and 3 bases stayed unmatched. Germline CDR1 MNHEY, CDR2 SMNVEV (reference sequence). The CDR3 is 13 residues long. For the CDR3, the DNA is TGTGCCAGCAGACAGGGGGCCGGTGAAAAACTGTTTTTT. Its protein is CASRQGAGEKLFF.

The rearrangement links TRBV10-3 to TRBJ1-1; the D is unclear. Germline CDR1 and CDR2: ENHRY and SYGVKD. The germline V and J ends were trimmed by 0 bases and 1 base, with 9 bases remaining between them. The CDR3 is 15 amino acids. DNA of the CDR3: TGTGCCATCAGTGAGTCTGGACGGTCGAACACTGAAGCTTTCTTT. It encodes CAISESGRSNTEAFF.

This clone is medium-sized (0.01 to 0.1%) by share. J is TRBJ2-2 and V is TRBV6-5, with D uncertain. In germline, CDR1 is MNHEY, CDR2 SVGAGI. V shed 2 bases and J shed 3 bases, with 4 bases lying between them. This CDR3 spans 13 amino acids. This CDR3 reads CASSYQDTGELFF. The CDR3, as DNA: TGTGCCAGCAGTTACCAGGACACCGGGGAGCTGTTTTTT.

The genes are TRBV7-9 and TRBJ1-5, with 11 bases fitting TRBD1. The CDR3 contains 17 residues. CDR1 SEHNR and CDR2 FQNEAQ come from the germline V gene (reference sequence). After removal of 3 bases from V and 0 bases from J, the junction contained 4 bases not matched to a gene. CDR3 protein: CASSLGTGGNSNQPQHF. CDR3 in DNA: TGTGCCAGCAGCTTGGGGACAGGGGGGAATAGCAATCAGCCCCAGCATTTT.

This clone was observed at least ten times. The gene calls are TRBV6-1 and TRBJ1-1; no firm D call. The CDR3 contains 13 residues. From germline, CDR1 is MNHNS and CDR2 SASEGT. Deletions cut 4 bases from V and 4 bases from J, with 10 bases between. In DNA, the CDR3 is TGTGCCAGCAGTGTCGAGGGCTCCACTGAAGCTTTCTTT. Protein sequence: CASSVEGSTEAFF.

The gene calls are TRBV5-1 and TRBJ2-7; TRBD1 aligns across 11 bases. The V gene end was trimmed by 6 bases and the J gene end by 6 bases; junction bases not matched to a gene: 8. The CDR3 length is 14 residues. Germline CDR1 is SGHRS and CDR2 is YFSETQ. The CDR3 DNA reads as TGCGCCAGCAACTCGGGACAGGGGGTTCCCGAGCAGTACTTC. Protein: CASNSGQGVPEQYF.

This chain uses TRBV28 with TRBJ1-2; 8 bases align to TRBD1. The V segment lost 5 bases and the J segment 5 bases; nucleotides outside the gene matches: 13. The CDR3 sequence is 16 residues long. Germline lookup yields CDR1 MDHEN and CDR2 SYDVKM. The CDR3 is CASSPPYQGARYGYTF. DNA of the CDR3: TGTGCCAGCAGTCCACCTTACCAGGGGGCTCGGTATGGCTACACCTTC.

This clone was counted between two and nine times. Here the CDR3 DNA reads TGTGCCAGCAGCTTAGGCTCCCAAGAGACCCAGTACTTC. This encodes CASSLGSQETQYF. The gene calls are TRBV11-3 and TRBJ2-5; D is uncertain. The CDR3 sequence is 13 residues long. Trimming shortened V by 1 base and J by 1 base, and 4 bases separated the two germline ends. Per the germline V gene, CDR1 is SGHNT and CDR2 is YENEEA.

V gene TRBV11-3 combines with J gene TRBJ2-1; 11 nucleotides match TRBD2. Germline trimming cut 5 bases from V and 4 bases from J; bases unmatched to any gene: 4. The CDR3 runs to 15 residues. Germline CDR1 reads SGHNT; CDR2 reads YENEEA. The CDR3 DNA reads TGTGCCAGCAGCACAAGACTAGCGGGATACAATGAGCAGTTCTTC. Its translation: CASSTRLAGYNEQFF. Supplemented by reference TRBV11-3 and TRBJ2-1, the full variable domain reads EAGVVQSPRYKIIEKKQPVAFWCNPISGHNTLYWYLQNLGQGPELLIRYENEEAVDDSQLPKDRFSAERLKGVDSTLKIQPAELGDSAVYLCASSTRLAGYNEQFFGPGTRLTVL.